The 18 T cell receptor beta chains below come from one sample, sequenced in a study of T cell changes during pregnancy in multiple sclerosis. Only in-frame clones appear in the TCRdb table, and some are missing; sequencing was by immunoSEQ multiplex PCR. The sample carries about 50,000 clones, roughly nine tenths recorded once. The sequences come from CD8+ T cells from peripheral blood mononuclear cells, collected after pregnancy. Receptors originate from a female donor with multiple sclerosis, enrolled in a pregnancy study.

The genes are TRBV4-1 and TRBJ1-6; tentative D call: TRBD1 (6 bases). The CDR3 sequence is 18 residues long. CDR1 MGHRA and CDR2 YSYEKL come from the germline V gene. The germline V and J ends were trimmed by 3 bases and 4 bases, with 19 bases remaining between them. CDR3 sequence reads: CASSQVANREAYNSPLHF. The CDR3 region has the DNA TGCGCCAGCAGCCAGGTAGCCAACAGGGAAGCTTATAATTCACCCCTCCACTTT.

V and J are TRBV6-5 and TRBJ1-4, with D unclear. CDR3 length: 13 amino acids. Trimming cost V 4 bases and J 3 bases, with 6 bases left between them. Per germline, CDR1 MNHEY and CDR2 SVGAGI. In DNA, the CDR3 is TGTGCCAGCAGTTCCGACTCTAATGAAAAACTGTTTTTT. Translated, it gives CASSSDSNEKLFF.

V gene TRBV7-8 combines with J gene TRBJ2-5, with 10 bases aligning to TRBD2. This CDR3 region has 15 residues. The V segment lost 5 bases and the J segment 4 bases; nucleotides outside the gene matches: 7. Germline V lookup: CDR1 SGHVS, CDR2 FQNEAQ. The CDR3 nucleotides read TGTGCCAGCAGCCTGGGGACTAGCGATCGAGAGACCCAGTACTTC. It codes for CASSLGTSDRETQYF.

The CDR3, as DNA: TGTGCCAGCAGTTCCACACAGGGAAATCAGCCCCAGCATTTT. Its translation: CASSSTQGNQPQHF. The gene calls are TRBV6-5 and TRBJ1-5; possible D gene TRBD1, 6 bases. Germline V lookup: CDR1 MNHEY, CDR2 SVGAGI. Trimming took 4 bases from V and 4 from J, leaving 11 bases between them. The CDR3 totals 14 residues.

The rearrangement links TRBV15 to TRBJ2-3, with D perhaps matching TRBD1 (6 bases). Germline CDR1 reads LNHNV; CDR2 reads YYDKDF (reference sequence). The CDR3 is 13 amino acids. Trimming took off 3 bases at V and 5 bases at J, with 9 bases between the two ends. In DNA form, the CDR3 reads TGTGCCACCAGCAGTGAAGGGGGAGATACGCAGTATTTT. It is translated as CATSSEGGDTQYF.

This clone was detected a few times. This rearrangement joins TRBV6-5 to TRBJ1-1; TRBD1 aligns across 7 bases. The V segment lost 5 bases and the J segment 5 bases; nucleotides outside the gene matches: 5. CDR3 size: 13 residues. Per the germline V gene, CDR1 is MNHEY and CDR2 is SVGAGI. The CDR3 sequence is CASSRDSWTEAFF. The CDR3 bases are TGTGCCAGCAGTCGGGACAGTTGGACTGAAGCTTTCTTT.

The chain links TRBV10-3 to TRBJ1-4; weak D call: TRBD1 (5 bases). In germline, CDR1 is ENHRY, CDR2 SYGVKD. The CDR3 has 15 amino acids. Trimming stripped 2 bases from V and 8 bases from J, with 15 bases between. CDR3 in amino acids: CAISERGGVGEKLFF. Here the CDR3 DNA reads TGTGCCATCAGTGAGCGTGGGGGGGTCGGGGAAAAACTGTTTTTT.

The chain carries TRBV5-1 and TRBJ2-2; the match to TRBD1 covers 7 bases. CDR1 is SGHRS, CDR2 YFSETQ, per germline. V was clipped by 4 bases and J by 5 bases; unmatched bases: 5. The CDR3 length is 14 residues. As DNA, the CDR3 is TGCGCCAGCAGCATGTGGACAGGTACCGGGGAGCTGTTTTTT. It is translated as CASSMWTGTGELFF.

The rearrangement joins TRBV18 to TRBJ1-1; 10 positions agree with TRBD1. With 3 bases clipped from V and 0 bases from J, the junction kept 13 bases outside the gene matches. Germline CDR1 and CDR2: KGHSH and LQKENI. This CDR3 region has 19 residues. CDR3: CASSPGYWGTGDLNTEAFF. CDR3 nucleotides: TGTGCCAGCTCACCCGGGTACTGGGGGACAGGGGACCTGAACACTGAAGCTTTCTTT.

The CDR3: CASISGGGVGETQYF. The CDR3 DNA is TGTGCCAGCATATCCGGCGGGGGGGTCGGAGAGACCCAGTACTTC. J is TRBJ2-5 and V is TRBV6-5, with 9 bases identical to TRBD2. Per the germline V gene, CDR1 is MNHEY and CDR2 is SVGAGI. This CDR3 is built from 15 residues. Trimming removed 7 bases from V and 4 bases from J; junction bases left unmatched: 10.

The rearrangement links TRBV9 to TRBJ1-3; no reliable D call. The germline gives CDR1 SGDLS, CDR2 YYNGEE. The ends were cut back, 0 bases at V and 3 bases at J, with 7 bases in the middle. The CDR3 has 14 amino acids. In DNA form, the CDR3 reads TGTGCCAGCAGCGTAGGACAAATTGGAAACACCATATATTTT. This codes for CASSVGQIGNTIYF. The full variable domain, in which reference TRBV9 and TRBJ1-3 provide the parts outside the CDR3, is DSGVTQTPKHLITATGQRVTLRCSPRSGDLSVYWYQQSLDQGLQFLIQYYNGEERAKGNILERFSAQQFPDLHSELNLSSLELGDSALYFCASSVGQIGNTIYFGEGSWLTVV.

The rearrangement uses TRBV4-1 and TRBJ2-3; TRBD2 matches at 11 bases. Germline V gives CDR1 MGHRA, CDR2 YSYEKL. The CDR3 length is 18 residues. V lost 4 bases and J lost 0; bases outside the gene matches: 9. CDR3 in DNA: TGCGCCAGCAGCCCTATCGTGACTAGCGGGGATAGCACAGATACGCAGTATTTT. It yields the protein CASSPIVTSGDSTDTQYF.

V usage is TRBV7-8 and J usage is TRBJ2-1; D not resolved. This CDR3 spans 15 amino acids. CDR1 is SGHVS, CDR2 FQNEAQ, per germline. V lost 5 bases, J lost 0 bases, and 11 bases lay in between. CDR3 protein: CASSQIGNSYNEQFF. The CDR3 nucleotides read TGTGCCAGCAGCCAAATTGGCAACTCCTACAATGAGCAGTTCTTC.

This chain uses TRBV5-6 with TRBJ1-6; 8 bases match TRBD1. CDR3 length equals 15 residues. Losses at the gene ends were 0 bases for V and 9 bases for J; bases not matched to a gene: 5. CDR1 is SGHDT, CDR2 YYEEEE, per germline. The CDR3 is CASSLGRGLGSPLHF. The CDR3 coding sequence is TGTGCCAGCAGCTTGGGCAGGGGGCTGGGTTCACCCCTCCACTTT.

The chain links TRBV4-1 to TRBJ2-5; possibly TRBD2 for D (7 bases). CDR1 and CDR2 from the germline V gene are MGHRA and YSYEKL. V lost 3 bases and J lost 0, with 14 bases in between. CDR3 size: 16 residues. The CDR3 reads CASSQLGRGDQETQYF. The CDR3 nucleotides read TGCGCCAGCAGCCAGCTAGGGAGGGGGGACCAAGAGACCCAGTACTTC.

CDR3 in amino acids: CASIGTGATGYTF. In DNA form, the CDR3 reads TGTGCCAGCATAGGGACAGGGGCTACTGGCTACACCTTC. The genes are TRBV2 and TRBJ1-2, with TRBD1 identical over 10 bases. The CDR3 length is 13 residues. Germline CDR1 reads SNHLY; CDR2 reads FYNNEI. With 7 bases clipped from V and 7 bases from J, the junction kept 6 bases outside the gene matches.

This chain uses TRBV5-1 with TRBJ1-2, with 11 bases matching TRBD1. V was pared by 4 bases and J by 7 bases, with 9 bases of the junction left unmatched. Germline V gives CDR1 SGHRS, CDR2 YFSETQ. This CDR3 spans 15 amino acids. The CDR3 loop is CASSPGTGGAGGYTF. For the CDR3, the DNA is TGCGCCAGCAGCCCGGGGACAGGGGGTGCTGGTGGCTACACCTTC.

The CDR3 region is CASSIAGGSYNEQFF. The CDR3 bases are TGTGCCAGCAGCATAGCGGGGGGCTCCTACAATGAGCAGTTCTTC. The rearrangement joins TRBV30 to TRBJ2-1, with 10 bases lining up with TRBD2. The CDR3 spans 15 residues. V was pared by 8 bases and J by 0 bases, with 7 bases of the junction left unmatched. The germline V gene has CDR1 GTSNPN and CDR2 SVGIG (reference sequence).